This is a list of T cell receptor beta chains from one sample in a study of T-cell reconstitution after alpha-beta-depleted transplantation in children. TCRdb re-called the PCR reads with MiXCR, one entry per CDR3 protein. The sample yields 90,000 to 130,000 distinct CDR3 sequences, 10% seen once. Sample: PBMCs, taken before TCRalphabeta/CD19-depleted stem cell transplant. The receptor source for this set is a boy younger than 10 with acute lymphoblastic leukemia, due to receive a stem cell transplant. CDR3s include the opening cysteine and the closing phenylalanine or tryptophan. Fields, in order: J gene, D gene, V gene, clone size, CDR3 DNA, CDR3 protein. D genes are given only for firm matches. Clone size appears in some rows only: once, few, many, or a class for an expanded clone.

TRBJ2-7 | TRBD1 | TRBV5-1 | many | TGCGCCAGCAGCTTGGTGGGGACAGGGGCCTACGAGCAGTACTTC | CASSLVGTGAYEQYF
TRBJ1-5 | . | TRBV6-1 | few | TGTGCCAGCAGTGTTGGGAGCCAGCCCCAGCATTTT | CASSVGSQPQHF
TRBJ2-5 | . | TRBV11-2 | few | TGTGCCAGCAGCTTAGATCGGAAGACCCAGTACTTC | CASSLDRKTQYF
TRBJ2-3 | TRBD2 | TRBV6-4 | few | TGTGCCAGCATAGGGGTAGGGGCAGCGACGGGACTAGCGGGAGGATGGGATACGCAGTATTTT | CASIGVGAATGLAGGWDTQYF
TRBJ2-3 | . | TRBV20-1 | few | TGCAGTGCTAGTTCGACTAGAACCCTCACAGATACGCAGTATTTT | CSASSTRTLTDTQYF
TRBJ2-6 | . | TRBV6-1 | many | TGTGCCACCCGGGGTCCCCCCCTCTCTGGGGCCAACGTCCTGACTTTC | CATRGPPLSGANVLTF
TRBJ1-1 | . | TRBV20-1 | . | TGCAGTGCTAGAGATTGGGGCAGGCCGAACACTGAAGCTTTCTTT | CSARDWGRPNTEAFF
TRBJ2-1 | . | TRBV24-1 | . | TGTGCCACCGTACCGGGACCCCTCAACAAAGAGGGTTGGCCGGACTCCTACAATGAGCAGTTCTTC | CATVPGPLNKEGWPDSYNEQFF
TRBJ1-1 | . | TRBV20-1 | . | TGCAGTGCTCTTCGGCTAATGAACACTGAAGCTTTCTTT | CSALRLMNTEAFF
TRBJ2-7 | . | TRBV29-1 | few | TGCAGCGTTCTTGACTACGAGCAGTACTTC | CSVLDYEQYF
TRBJ1-6 | . | TRBV5-1 | . | TGCGCCAGCAGCTTCGGGCAGGAGGCTTCACCCCTCCACTTT | CASSFGQEASPLHF
TRBJ2-1 | . | TRBV15 | . | TGTGCCACCAGCCGGGCTGCTGGGGAGCAGTTCTTC | CATSRAAGEQFF
TRBJ2-1 | . | TRBV6-5 | many | TGTGCCAGCAGTTACCCCGACAGTGCCCCTCCTTACAATGAGCAGTTCTTC | CASSYPDSAPPYNEQFF
TRBJ2-2 | . | TRBV7-2 | . | TGTGCCAGCAGCCCCCTCCCGCCGGGACGGGGGACCGGGGAGCTGTTTTTT | CASSPLPPGRGTGELFF
TRBJ1-2 | . | TRBV10-3 | few | TGTGCCATTAGGCGGGGGCAGAACTATGGCTACACCTTC | CAIRRGQNYGYTF
TRBJ1-6 | TRBD1 | TRBV6-5 | many | TGTGCCAGCAGTCGGGACAGCTCCTATAATTCACCCCTCCACTTT | CASSRDSSYNSPLHF
TRBJ2-1 | . | TRBV28 | . | TGTGCCAGCAGTTTGCAGGCTTACAATGAGCAGTTCTTC | CASSLQAYNEQFF
TRBJ2-3 | TRBD1 | TRBV29-1 | few | TGCAGCGTTGCCCGAGGGACAGCTAGCACAGATACGCAGTATTTT | CSVARGTASTDTQYF
TRBJ2-6 | . | TRBV7-6 | few | TGTGCCAGCAGCTTAGCAGGGGCGCTCGGGGCCAACGTCCTGACTTTC | CASSLAGALGANVLTF
TRBJ2-7 | . | TRBV30 | . | TGTGCCTGGGGGAGGTTTGGCGAGCAGTACTTC | CAWGRFGEQYF
TRBJ2-3 | TRBD1 | TRBV6-5 | few | TGTGCCAGCAGTTTCAGGGGGAGAGGCACAGATACGCAGTATTTT | CASSFRGRGTDTQYF
TRBJ2-3 | . | TRBV18 | many | TGTGCCAGCTCGTCCCAGGGGACAGATACGCAGTATTTT | CASSSQGTDTQYF
TRBJ2-1 | TRBD2 | TRBV5-1 | few | TGCGCCAGCATGAATAAGGCGGGAGGCCCGAGGGTTTACAATGAGCAGTTCTTC | CASMNKAGGPRVYNEQFF